Shown below are 5 T cell receptor beta chains from a single sample sequenced in a study of OX40 agonist ivuxolimab in advanced cancers. Library preparation was by the immunoSEQ multiplex PCR assay. TCRdb limited this immuneACCESS table to in-frame rearrangements with V and J called. A share of clones is missing; checked studies link under half to unresolved V genes, and the rest is unexplained. The sample table contains 77,000 or so clones; only one count was recorded for 94% of them. The leading ten clones occupy around 21% of the sample. The starting material was CD4+ or CD8+ T cells sorted from blood, obtained in a trial of the OX40 agonist ivuxolimab. Receptor source: an adult with an advanced solid tumor such as melanoma, head and neck, liver or kidney cancer.

J is TRBJ2-7 and V is TRBV29-1, with D tentatively TRBD1 (6 bases). The CDR3 is 16 residues long. Per germline, CDR1 SQVTM and CDR2 ANQGSEA. V was clipped by 4 bases and J by 3 bases, with 22 bases between them. The CDR3 region is CSVVPYTGSRLYEQYF. As DNA, the CDR3 is TGCAGCGTTGTTCCCTACACAGGGTCGCGCCTCTACGAGCAGTACTTC.

There are a few counts of this clone. The chain is built from TRBV5-4 and TRBJ1-2; D not certain. Germline V gene sequence: CDR1 SGHNT, CDR2 YYREEE (reference sequence). V was cut by 0 bases and J by 5 bases, with 8 bases left in between. There are 13 residues in the CDR3. CDR3 sequence: CASSLVTGYGYTF. The CDR3 DNA reads TGTGCCAGCAGCTTGGTGACTGGGTATGGCTACACCTTC.

This chain connects TRBV4-3 to TRBJ1-1; perhaps TRBD1 as D (6 bases). The length of the CDR3 is 11 residues. The ends were cut back, 8 bases at V and 4 bases at J, with 8 bases in the middle. Germline V gene data show CDR1 as LGHNA and CDR2 as YSLEER. The CDR3 DNA sequence: TGCGCCAGCCGGGGGGCCACTGAAGCTTTCTTT. Amino acids: CASRGATEAFF.

The CDR3: CASTVPGLGSYEQYF. CDR3 coding DNA: TGTGCCAGCACGGTTCCCGGACTAGGGTCCTACGAGCAGTACTTC. This chain links TRBV6-5 with TRBJ2-7; TRBD2 matches 7 bases. The junction had 10 bases not matched to a gene; V was cut back by 7 bases and J by 1 base. This CDR3 comprises 15 residues. Germline V gene sequence: CDR1 MNHEY, CDR2 SVGAGI.

The V gene is TRBV19, the J gene TRBJ1-1; the D is unclear. Germline CDR1 is LNHDA and CDR2 is SQIVND (reference sequence). The CDR3 runs 14 residues. The germline V and J ends were trimmed by 3 bases and 5 bases, with 13 bases remaining between them. This CDR3 reads CASSMGRGMTEAFF. The CDR3 DNA reads as TGTGCCAGTAGTATGGGTCGGGGAATGACTGAAGCTTTCTTT.